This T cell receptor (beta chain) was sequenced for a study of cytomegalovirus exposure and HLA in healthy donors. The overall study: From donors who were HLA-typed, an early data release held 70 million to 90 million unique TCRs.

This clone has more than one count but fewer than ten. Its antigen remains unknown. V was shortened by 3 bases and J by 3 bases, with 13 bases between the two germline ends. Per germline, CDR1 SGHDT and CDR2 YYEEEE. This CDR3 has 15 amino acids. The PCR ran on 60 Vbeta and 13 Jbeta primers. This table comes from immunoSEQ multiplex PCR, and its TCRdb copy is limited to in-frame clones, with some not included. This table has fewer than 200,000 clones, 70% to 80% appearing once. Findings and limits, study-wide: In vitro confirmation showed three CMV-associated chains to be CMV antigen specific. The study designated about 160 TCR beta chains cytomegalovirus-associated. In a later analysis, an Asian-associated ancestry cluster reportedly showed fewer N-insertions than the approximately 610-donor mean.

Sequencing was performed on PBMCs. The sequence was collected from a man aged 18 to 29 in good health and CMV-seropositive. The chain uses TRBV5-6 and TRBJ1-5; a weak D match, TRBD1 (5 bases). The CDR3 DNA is TGTGCCAGCAGCTATGGGGCGCCTCTCAATCAGCCCCAGCATTTT. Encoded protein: CASSYGAPLNQPQHF.